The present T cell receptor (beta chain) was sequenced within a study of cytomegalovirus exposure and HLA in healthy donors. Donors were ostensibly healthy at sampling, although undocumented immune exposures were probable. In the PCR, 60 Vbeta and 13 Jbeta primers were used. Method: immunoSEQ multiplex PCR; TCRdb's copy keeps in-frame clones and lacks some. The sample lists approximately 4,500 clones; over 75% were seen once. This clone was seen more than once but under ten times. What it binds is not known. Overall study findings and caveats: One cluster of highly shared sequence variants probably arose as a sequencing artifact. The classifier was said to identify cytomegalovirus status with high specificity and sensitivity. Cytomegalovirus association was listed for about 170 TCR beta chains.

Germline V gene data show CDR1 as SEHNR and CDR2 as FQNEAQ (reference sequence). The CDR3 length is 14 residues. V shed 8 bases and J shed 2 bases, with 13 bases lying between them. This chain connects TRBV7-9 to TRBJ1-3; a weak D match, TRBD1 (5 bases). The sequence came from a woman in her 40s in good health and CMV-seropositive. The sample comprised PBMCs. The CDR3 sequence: CASRGGTTGNTIYF. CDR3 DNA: TGTGCCAGCCGCGGGGGGACCACTGGAAACACCATATATTTT.